These T cell receptor beta chains were read from a single sample in a study of cytomegalovirus exposure and HLA in healthy donors. Generated by immunoSEQ multiplex PCR, the TCRdb table keeps only in-frame clones and is missing some. The sample has 110,000 or so clones, less than 80% seen once; the top ten hold 11%. Sequences were obtained from PBMCs. The receptors were sampled from a woman aged 45-60 years in good health and CMV-seropositive. Both conserved end residues are part of each CDR3. D genes are given only for firm matches. Size is omitted from some rows. Given values are once, few, many or a class for expanded clones.

clone size	D gene	V gene	J gene	CDR3 DNA	CDR3 protein
-	TRBD1	TRBV11-3	TRBJ2-5	TGTGCCAGCAGCTTACGACACAGGGGTTACGAGACCCAGTACTTC	CASSLRHRGYETQYF
-	-	TRBV18	TRBJ1-5	TGTGCCAGCTCACACTACATGGAAGACAATCAGCCCCAGCATTTT	CASSHYMEDNQPQHF
-	TRBD1	TRBV6-1	TRBJ1-4	TGTGCCAGCAGTCCCAGGGGGACTAATGAAAAACTGTTTTTT	CASSPRGTNEKLFF
once	-	TRBV10-3	TRBJ1-2	TGTGCCATCACCAGACAGGAATTCTATGGCTACACCTTC	CAITRQEFYGYTF
-	-	TRBV30	TRBJ2-7	TGTGCCTGGGGGCGACAGGCATCCTACGAGCAGTACTTC	CAWGRQASYEQYF
few	-	TRBV10-2	TRBJ2-7	TGCGCCAGCAGGGAGGACAGAGCACCCTCTGAAGAGCAGTACTTC	CASREDRAPSEEQYF
-	TRBD1	TRBV6-5	TRBJ2-7	TGTGCCAGCAGTCAGGACAGGGCTATTCGCGAGCAGTACTTC	CASSQDRAIREQYF
-	TRBD2	TRBV9	TRBJ2-5	TGTGCCAGCAGCGTAAATAGCGGGGCAGGGGAAGAGACCCAGTACTTC	CASSVNSGAGEETQYF
-	TRBD2	TRBV19	TRBJ2-3	TGTGCCAGTATGGAGGAGGAGCGGGAGTTTGTGTACCCAGATACGCAGTATTTT	CASMEEEREFVYPDTQYF
-	TRBD2	TRBV27	TRBJ2-1	TGTGCCAGCAGCTCTAGCGGGGGTCTAAATGAGCAGTTCTTC	CASSSSGGLNEQFF
-	TRBD1	TRBV4-3	TRBJ1-1	TGCGCCAGCAGCCACTGGACAGGGAAGAACACTGAAGCTTTCTTT	CASSHWTGKNTEAFF
-	TRBD2	TRBV10-1	TRBJ2-5	TGCGCCAGCAGTGACCTAGCGGGGGGGAGAGAGACCCAGTACTTC	CASSDLAGGRETQYF
-	-	TRBV6-6	TRBJ2-7	TGTGCCAGCAGTTACCCAGGGCACGAATATGAGCAGTACTTC	CASSYPGHEYEQYF
-	TRBD1	TRBV2	TRBJ1-5	TGTGCCAGCAGTAGAGGACAGGTAGGAAGCAATCAGCCCCAGCATTTT	CASSRGQVGSNQPQHF
few	-	TRBV10-1	TRBJ2-7	TGCGCCAGCATCAAGGTGGGGCGGAATAACTACGAGCAGTACTTC	CASIKVGRNNYEQYF
-	TRBD2	TRBV4-3	TRBJ2-1	TGCGCCAGCAGCCAAGGGCCCGGGGGGTCCTACAATGAGCAGTTCTTC	CASSQGPGGSYNEQFF
-	-	TRBV4-2	TRBJ2-3	TGTGCCAGCAGCCAACCTGCGGGGGCTAGCACAGATACGCAGTATTTT	CASSQPAGASTDTQYF
-	-	TRBV10-1	TRBJ2-7	TGCGCCAGCAGTCCAACAGGGCAAAACGAGCAGTACTTC	CASSPTGQNEQYF
-	-	TRBV13	TRBJ2-4	TGTGCCAGCAGCATGGGACTGCAACTAGCCAAAAACATTCAGTACTTC	CASSMGLQLAKNIQYF
-	TRBD1	TRBV4-1	TRBJ1-4	TGCGCCAGCAGCCAAGATGTAACAGGGGCTTATGAAAAACTGTTTTTT	CASSQDVTGAYEKLFF
-	-	TRBV5-4	TRBJ2-5	TGTGCCAGCAGCTTGGATGGGGACATTACCGAAGAGACCCAGTACTTC	CASSLDGDITEETQYF
-	TRBD1	TRBV19	TRBJ2-6	TGTGCCAGTAGTATGGTAGGGGCACAGGGGGCGGCAGGGGCCAACGTCCTGACTTTC	CASSMVGAQGAAGANVLTF
-	TRBD2	TRBV14	TRBJ2-7	TGTGCCAGCAGCCAACTAGCGGGAGGCTCCTACGAGCAGTACTTC	CASSQLAGGSYEQYF
-	TRBD1	TRBV18	TRBJ1-4	TGTGCCAGCTCACCAAGGACAGGGGAACTTGAAAAACTGTTTTTT	CASSPRTGELEKLFF
few	-	TRBV7-2	TRBJ2-3	TGTGCCAGCAGCCAGTTGTCGGGGAAGACAGATACGCAGTATTTT	CASSQLSGKTDTQYF
-	-	TRBV7-2	TRBJ2-1	TGTGCCAGCAGCAGCCGGGACTCCCGTTGGTACAATGAGCAGTTCTTC	CASSSRDSRWYNEQFF
once	-	TRBV4-1	TRBJ2-7	TGCGCCAGCAGCCAAGGAGGACTCTACGAGCAGTACTTC	CASSQGGLYEQYF
-	TRBD1	TRBV7-8	TRBJ1-2	TGTGCCAGCAGCTCCCCCGGGACAGGGGCGCCAGCTAACTATGGCTACACCTTC	CASSSPGTGAPANYGYTF
-	-	TRBV7-2	TRBJ2-7	TGTGCCAGCAGCTTAAATTGGCAGATCGAGCAGTACTTC	CASSLNWQIEQYF
few	TRBD1	TRBV2	TRBJ2-3	TGTGCCAGCAGCGGACAGGGCGAGGATACGCAGTATTTT	CASSGQGEDTQYF
few	TRBD1	TRBV18	TRBJ1-1	TGTGCCAGCTCCGGTCGGACAGGGAACACTGAAGCTTTCTTT	CASSGRTGNTEAFF
-	-	TRBV19	TRBJ1-3	TGTGCCAGTAGTTTGACAGAAATCCCCAACTCTGGAAACACCATATATTTT	CASSLTEIPNSGNTIYF
-	-	TRBV5-1	TRBJ1-2	TGCGCCAGCAGCTTGCACGACAGCACCTATGGCTACACCTTC	CASSLHDSTYGYTF
-	TRBD2	TRBV5-5	TRBJ2-7	TGTGCCAGCAGCTTGGCCGTTTCGGGGGGCTACGAGCAGTACTTC	CASSLAVSGGYEQYF
-	TRBD1	TRBV14	TRBJ1-1	TGTGCCAGCAGCCTACCAGGGGGCGGCACTGAAGCTTTCTTT	CASSLPGGGTEAFF
-	-	TRBV18	TRBJ1-5	TGTGCCAGCTCTGCAAATTTCGGGACAAATCAGCCCCAGCATTTT	CASSANFGTNQPQHF
few	TRBD1	TRBV5-6	TRBJ2-1	TGTGCCAGCAGCTCTGACAGGGACAATGAGCAGTTCTTC	CASSSDRDNEQFF
-	-	TRBV10-3	TRBJ1-3	TGTGCCATCAGTGATGGAGCTTACTCTGGAAACACCATATATTTT	CAISDGAYSGNTIYF
-	TRBD1	TRBV28	TRBJ2-5	TGTGCCAGCAGTTCATGGACAGGGGGACTCCAAGAGACCCAGTACTTC	CASSSWTGGLQETQYF
-	TRBD1	TRBV7-6	TRBJ2-1	TGTGCCAGCAGGTCAGGGACAGGGGGTTACAATGAGCAGTTCTTC	CASRSGTGGYNEQFF
-	TRBD1	TRBV10-3	TRBJ2-5	TGTGCCATCAGTGAGGAGGGACAGTCTCAGAAAGAGACCCAGTACTTC	CAISEEGQSQKETQYF
-	-	TRBV10-3	TRBJ1-6	TGTGCCATCAGTGATTGGCGGGAAGAAGCACCCCTCCACTTT	CAISDWREEAPLHF
-	-	TRBV2	TRBJ2-7	TGTGCCAGCATCGAGCCGGGGACAACCTACGAGCAGTACTTC	CASIEPGTTYEQYF
-	TRBD1	TRBV5-6	TRBJ1-1	TGTGCCAGCAGCTTAGGGACAGGGGGCACTGAAGCTTTCTTT	CASSLGTGGTEAFF
-	TRBD1	TRBV15	TRBJ1-5	TGTGCCACCAGCAGTCCGGGACACAGGGGTCAGCCCCAGCATTTT	CATSSPGHRGQPQHF
-	-	TRBV7-2	TRBJ1-1	TGTGCCAGCAGCTTAGATCGGGTGAGCACTGAAGCTTTCTTT	CASSLDRVSTEAFF
-	TRBD1	TRBV7-6	TRBJ1-2	TGTGCCAGCAGCTTAGCAGGGACAGGGTATGGCTACACCTTC	CASSLAGTGYGYTF
-	TRBD1	TRBV6-1	TRBJ1-1	TGTGCCAGCAGTGACCCGACAGGGATCCGAACTGAAGCTTTCTTT	CASSDPTGIRTEAFF
-	-	TRBV6-1	TRBJ1-2	TGTGCCAGCAGTGAAGGACTGAACTATGGCTACACCTTC	CASSEGLNYGYTF
-	-	TRBV5-1	TRBJ2-2	TGCGCCAGCAGCTTGCTGGCTCGGGAGATAAACACCGGGGAGCTGTTTTTT	CASSLLAREINTGELFF
-	TRBD2	TRBV5-1	TRBJ2-7	TGCGCCAGCAGCCTAACAGCGGGGAGCTCCTACGAGCAGTACTTC	CASSLTAGSSYEQYF
once	-	TRBV5-1	TRBJ1-1	TGCGCCAGCAGCTTGAAGACAGGTGACATGAACACTGAAGCTTTCTTT	CASSLKTGDMNTEAFF
-	TRBD1	TRBV25-1	TRBJ1-2	TGTGCCAGCAGTGAGCTCGGGACAGGCCGTGGCTACACCTTC	CASSELGTGRGYTF
-	TRBD1	TRBV30	TRBJ2-5	TGTGCCTGGAGTAGGGGGCTCCAAGAGACCCAGTACTTC	CAWSRGLQETQYF
-	-	TRBV5-1	TRBJ1-1	TGCGCCAGCAGCTTGGAACGACAAAACACTGAAGCTTTCTTT	CASSLERQNTEAFF
-	TRBD1	TRBV4-1	TRBJ1-1	TGCGCCAGCAGCCAAGCTCCGGGACAGGGTTGGACTGAAGCTTTCTTT	CASSQAPGQGWTEAFF
few	-	TRBV30	TRBJ2-5	TGTGCCTGGAGTGTAGCAGGGGAAGAGACCCAGTACTTC	CAWSVAGEETQYF
-	TRBD2	TRBV5-1	TRBJ2-7	TGCGCCAGCAGCTTGGACCTAGCGGGGGGGATGGAGCAGTACTTC	CASSLDLAGGMEQYF